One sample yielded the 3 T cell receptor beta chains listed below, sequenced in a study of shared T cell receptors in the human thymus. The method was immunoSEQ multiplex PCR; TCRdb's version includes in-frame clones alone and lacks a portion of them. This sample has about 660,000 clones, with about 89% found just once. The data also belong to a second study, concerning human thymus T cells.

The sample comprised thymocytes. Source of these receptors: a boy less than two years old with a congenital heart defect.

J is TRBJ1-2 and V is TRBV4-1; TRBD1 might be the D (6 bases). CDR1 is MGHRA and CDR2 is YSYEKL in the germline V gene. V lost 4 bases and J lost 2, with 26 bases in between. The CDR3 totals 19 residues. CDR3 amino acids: CASSPVAEGPGQPNYGYTF. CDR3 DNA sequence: TGCGCCAGCAGCCCCGTTGCAGAGGGACCGGGACAACCAAACTATGGCTACACCTTC.

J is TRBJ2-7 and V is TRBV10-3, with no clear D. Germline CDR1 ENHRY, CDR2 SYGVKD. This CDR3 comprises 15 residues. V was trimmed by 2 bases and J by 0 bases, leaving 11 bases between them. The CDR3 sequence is CAISETWPSSYEQYF. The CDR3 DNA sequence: TGTGCCATCAGTGAGACGTGGCCAAGCTCCTACGAGCAGTACTTC.

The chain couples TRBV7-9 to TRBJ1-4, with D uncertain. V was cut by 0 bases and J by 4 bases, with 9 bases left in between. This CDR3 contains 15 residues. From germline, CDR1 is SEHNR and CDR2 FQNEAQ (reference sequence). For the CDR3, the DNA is TGTGCCAGCAGCTTAGCGCGCGGGGATAATGAAAAACTGTTTTTT. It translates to CASSLARGDNEKLFF. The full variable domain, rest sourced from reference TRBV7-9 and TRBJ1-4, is DTGVSQNPRHKITKRGQNVTFRCDPISEHNRLYWYRQTLGQGPEFLTYFQNEAQLEKSRLLSDRFSAERPKGSFSTLEIQRTEQGDSAMYLCASSLARGDNEKLFFGSGTQLSVL.